The present T cell receptor beta chain was sequenced within a study of T cell repertoires in cytomegalovirus infection. Turning to the study itself: It was the public TCR beta signatures that indicated both CMV infection and matching HLA type.

The table lists this clonotype with a few counts. Its cognate antigen is unknown. Overall study results and limits: The cumulative frequency of public TCR beta families identified carriers of CMV plus the relevant HLA. HLA-C-restricted CMV-specific TCR beta clonotypes were dominant in the ex vivo response.

TCRdb passed the reads through MiXCR, listing each CDR3 protein once. This sample has roughly 300,000 distinct CDR3 sequences, with roughly 9.5% found just once. CDR3 length equals 13 residues. CDR1 and CDR2 from the germline V gene are SGHVS and FQNEAQ. V was clipped by 6 bases and J by 7 bases, with 13 bases between them. Material for sequencing was PBMCs. The genes are TRBV7-8 and TRBJ2-1, with D uncertain. The TCR originated in a human donor in good health (CMV status not recorded). Some clones in this sample may be carry-over from other donors' samples. The CDR3 reads CASRPPLVNEQFF. DNA for the CDR3: TGTGCCAGCAGGCCCCCCCTAGTTAATGAGCAGTTCTTC.